This is a list of T cell receptor beta chains from one sample in a study of blood T cell repertoires in COVID-19. Here immunoSEQ multiplex PCR was the method, and the copy in TCRdb shows in-frame clones only, minus some. There are 95,000 to 150,000 clones in the sample; under 90% occur only once, and roughly 4.3% lies in the top ten. Sequencing input: peripheral blood. These TCRs come from a woman in her sixties or seventies with acute or convalescent COVID-19. Each CDR3 is given with its conserved first and last residue. A D gene is named only where the DNA matches it firmly. The size entry is marked missing in some rows and otherwise reads once, few, many or a size class.

TGTGCCAGCAGCTTCGACCGGGACAGGGCTGGGGCGCAGTTCTTC CASSFDRDRAGAQFF TRBV11-2 15 . TRBD1 TRBJ2-1
TGTGCCCCCCAGAACCCCGACAATCAGCCCCAGCATTTT CAPQNPDNQPQHF TRBV24-1 13 . . TRBJ1-5
TGTGCCAGCAGACACACAGGGGGCGCGAGTAGTGAGACCCAGTACTTC CASRHTGGASSETQYF TRBV6-6 16 . TRBD1 TRBJ2-5
TGTGCCAGCTCACCAACCGGTGGAGGGAACAATCAGCCCCAGCATTTT CASSPTGGGNNQPQHF TRBV18 16 . . TRBJ1-5
TGTGCCAGCAGCCTCGACAGGCAAGTCGGTAATGAGCAGTTCTTC CASSLDRQVGNEQFF TRBV6-5 15 . . TRBJ2-1
TGTGCCAGTAGTAGCAGGGGTTCACCCCTCCACTTT CASSSRGSPLHF TRBV19 12 . . TRBJ1-6
TGTGCCAGCAGCACTCCAAGCCCGAACACTGAAGCTTTCTTT CASSTPSPNTEAFF TRBV7-2 14 . . TRBJ1-1
TGTGCCACCCGACTTGGGACTAATGAAAAACTGTTTTTT CATRLGTNEKLFF TRBV10-3 13 . . TRBJ1-4
TGTGCCAGCAGTCCGCGAGGGTCAGGGGCCCAGCATTTT CASSPRGSGAQHF TRBV12-3/TRBV12-4 13 few . TRBJ1-5
TGTGCCAGCAGCACGGACAGGGCTATGGAGACCCAGTACTTC CASSTDRAMETQYF TRBV2 14 few TRBD1 TRBJ2-5
TGTGCCATCAGTGAGCGAGAAGGGGTTGGCTACACCTTC CAISEREGVGYTF TRBV10-3 13 . . TRBJ1-2
TGTGCCAGCAGCCAAGATGTCAGTACTAACTATGGCTACACCTTC CASSQDVSTNYGYTF TRBV3-1/TRBV3-2 15 . . TRBJ1-2
TGTGCCAGCAGCCAACACGGACAGGAGAATGAAAAACTGTTTTTT CASSQHGQENEKLFF TRBV7-2 15 . TRBD1 TRBJ1-4
TGTGCCAGTACCCAGACAGGGTACCAACCTGAAGCTTTCTTT CASTQTGYQPEAFF TRBV19 14 . TRBD1 TRBJ1-1
TGTGCCAGCAGCTTGGGACAATGGACAGATACGCAGTATTTT CASSLGQWTDTQYF TRBV7-9 14 . . TRBJ2-3
TGTGCCAGCAGCTTAGAGCCCAGGGCTCTCGATGGCTACACCTTC CASSLEPRALDGYTF TRBV7-2 15 few . TRBJ1-2
TGTGCCAGCAGCTTAGCGGCAGCTAGCGTCCGGTACAATGAGCAGTTCTTC CASSLAAASVRYNEQFF TRBV7-2 17 . . TRBJ2-1
TGTGCCAGTATTCCCAGCAGGCGGCCAGGGGGCGCCTTCGACTATGGCTACACCTTC CASIPSRRPGGAFDYGYTF TRBV19 19 . TRBD1 TRBJ1-2
TGTGCCAGCAGTTTAGCAGGGGGAGATACGCAGTATTTT CASSLAGGDTQYF TRBV12-3/TRBV12-4 13 . . TRBJ2-3
TGTGCCAGCAGCCTCTCTAGGGGCACTGAAGCTTTCTTT CASSLSRGTEAFF TRBV12-3/TRBV12-4 13 . . TRBJ1-1
TGCAGCGTCGGGACAGGGTACCATGAGCAGTTCTTC CSVGTGYHEQFF TRBV29-1 12 . TRBD1 TRBJ2-1
TGTGCCTGGGGCCGGCGGGGGGCGAGAGAGACCCAGTACTTC CAWGRRGARETQYF TRBV30 14 . TRBD2 TRBJ2-5
TGTGCCAGCAGTTCTCTGGCGGGACTAGCGGACTACAATGAGCAGTTCTTC CASSSLAGLADYNEQFF TRBV25-1 17 . TRBD2 TRBJ2-1
TGTGCCAGCAGCTTGGCCGACAGAAACTATGGCTACACCTTC CASSLADRNYGYTF TRBV5-6 14 . . TRBJ1-2
TGTGCCAGCAGCGCCCGACAGGGGGCTAGTAATGAGCAGTTCTTC CASSARQGASNEQFF TRBV7-2 15 . TRBD1 TRBJ2-1
TGTGCCAGCAGCGTTAGCGGGGGCCGGGAGCTGTTTTTT CASSVSGGRELFF TRBV12-3/TRBV12-4 13 few TRBD2 TRBJ2-2
TGTGCCAGCAGCTTAGTTATTGGGACAACCCAAGAGACCCAGTACTTC CASSLVIGTTQETQYF TRBV11-3 16 . . TRBJ2-5
TGTGCCAGCAGCCCCGGGAATCGGGATTACGGTGAGCAGTTCTTC CASSPGNRDYGEQFF TRBV7-3 15 . . TRBJ2-1
TGTGCCACCAGCAGGGCGATTGAGCCAGGCCCCCTGCATTTT CATSRAIEPGPLHF TRBV15 14 . . TRBJ1-5
TGTGCCAGCAGCGACCGACAGGGGAGTACCTACGAGCAGTACTTC CASSDRQGSTYEQYF TRBV6-2/TRBV6-3 15 . TRBD1 TRBJ2-7
TGTGCCAGCATAGAGCGAGGAAGACCGGGACAGGGAGCTAACTATGGCTACACCTTC CASIERGRPGQGANYGYTF TRBV2 19 . TRBD1 TRBJ1-2
TGCGCCAGCGGCGGGACAGGGTTCTCTGAAGCTTTCTTT CASGGTGFSEAFF TRBV5-1 13 . TRBD1 TRBJ1-1
TGTGCCAGCAGCTTATCATATCGGACAGCAAATGAAAAACTGTTTTTT CASSLSYRTANEKLFF TRBV7-8 16 few . TRBJ1-4
TGCAGTGCTAGTAAGCGGCCCACCGGGGAGCTGTTTTTT CSASKRPTGELFF TRBV20-1 13 . . TRBJ2-2
TGTGCCAGCGTGCCGCCAGGGGTCCCCTACGAGCAGTACTTC CASVPPGVPYEQYF TRBV6-5 14 . . TRBJ2-7
TGTGCCAGCAGTTCCTACTATGGCTACACCTTC CASSSYYGYTF TRBV12-3/TRBV12-4 11 . . TRBJ1-2
TGTGCCAGCAGTTCCCCGGGACAAAGAGGGTATGGCTACACCTTC CASSSPGQRGYGYTF TRBV28 15 . . TRBJ1-2